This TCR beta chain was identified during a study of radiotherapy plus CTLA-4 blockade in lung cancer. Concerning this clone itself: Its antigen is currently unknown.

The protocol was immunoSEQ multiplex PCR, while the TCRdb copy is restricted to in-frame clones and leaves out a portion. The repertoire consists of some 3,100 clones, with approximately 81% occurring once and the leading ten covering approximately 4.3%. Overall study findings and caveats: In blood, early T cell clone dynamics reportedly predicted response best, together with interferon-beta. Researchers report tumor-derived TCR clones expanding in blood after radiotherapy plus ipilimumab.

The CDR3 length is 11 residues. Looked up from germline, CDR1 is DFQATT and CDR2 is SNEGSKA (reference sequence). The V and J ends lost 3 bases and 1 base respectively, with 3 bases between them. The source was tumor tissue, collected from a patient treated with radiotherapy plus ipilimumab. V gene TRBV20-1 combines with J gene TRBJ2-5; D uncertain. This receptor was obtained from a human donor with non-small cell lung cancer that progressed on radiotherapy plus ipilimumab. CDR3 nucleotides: TGCAGTGCTAGTCGCCAAGAGACCCAGTACTTC. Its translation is CSASRQETQYF.